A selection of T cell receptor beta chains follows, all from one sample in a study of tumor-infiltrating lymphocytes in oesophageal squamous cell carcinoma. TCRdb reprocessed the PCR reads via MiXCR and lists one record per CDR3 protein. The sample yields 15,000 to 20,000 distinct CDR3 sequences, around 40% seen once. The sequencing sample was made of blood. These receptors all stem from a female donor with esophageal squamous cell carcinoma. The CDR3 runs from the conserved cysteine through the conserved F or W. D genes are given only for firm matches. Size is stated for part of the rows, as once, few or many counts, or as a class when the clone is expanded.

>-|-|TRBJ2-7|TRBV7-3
TGTGCCAGCAGCTTACGCTCGGGAGCGAACGAGCAGTACTTC
CASSLRSGANEQYF
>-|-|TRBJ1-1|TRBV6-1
TGTGCCAGCAACCGGTTTGATCTGGGGGACACTGAAGCTTTCTTT
CASNRFDLGDTEAFF
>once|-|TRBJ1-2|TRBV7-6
TGTGCCAGCAGCTTAGCTGTTTGGGGCTACACCTTC
CASSLAVWGYTF
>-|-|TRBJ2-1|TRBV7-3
TGTGCCAGCAGCCAAGGGGGGAGAGAGACCCAGTTCTTC
CASSQGGRETQFF
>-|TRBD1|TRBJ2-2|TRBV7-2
TGTGCCAGCAGTCCCCGACAGGGGGTAATAGTGGGGACCGGGGAGCTGTTTTTT
CASSPRQGVIVGTGELFF
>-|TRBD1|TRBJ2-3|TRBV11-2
TGTGCCAGCAGCCGGTTCGGGACAGGGCTTCTAAAAAGCACAGATACGCAGTATTTT
CASSRFGTGLLKSTDTQYF
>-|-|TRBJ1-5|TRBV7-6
TGTGCCAGCAGCTTACAGGACCCCAGCCAGCCCCAGCATTTT
CASSLQDPSQPQHF
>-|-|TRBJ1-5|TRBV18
TGTGCCAGCTCACCACCCCTAGCACAGGTTAATCAGCCCCAGCATTTT
CASSPPLAQVNQPQHF
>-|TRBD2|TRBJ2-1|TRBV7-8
TGTGCCAGCAGCCCCCTGCTCCTAGCGGGGTTCTACAATGAGCAGTTCTTC
CASSPLLLAGFYNEQFF
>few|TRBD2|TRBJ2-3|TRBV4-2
TGTGCCAGCAGCCTGGGACTAGCGGGGGGACCCACCCGCACAGATACGCAGTATTTT
CASSLGLAGGPTRTDTQYF
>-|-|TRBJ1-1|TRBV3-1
TGTGCCAGCGGACCCGAACAGAACACTGAAGCTTTCTTT
CASGPEQNTEAFF
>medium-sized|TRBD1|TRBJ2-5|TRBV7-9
TGTGCCAGCAACGACAGGGGGCGAGAGACCCAGTACTTC
CASNDRGRETQYF